This passage covers 30 T cell receptor beta chains from one sample sequenced in a study of blood T cells in healthy people across ages. Sample-barcoded 5' priming and a J-beta primer mix drove a second PCR of about 6 to 12 cycles. TCRdb reprocessed the 5' RACE reads via MiXCR and lists one record per CDR3 protein. The sample holds 800,000 to 950,000 distinct CDR3 sequences, 25% to 35% seen once. Another study also made use of these data, one on T cells of mothers and their children.

Source material: blood. These receptors all stem from a woman between 40 and 55 years old in good health.

The sample holds many counts of this clonotype. The J gene is TRBJ2-1, the V gene TRBV5-1, with D perhaps matching TRBD1 (6 bases). Per germline, CDR1 SGHRS and CDR2 YFSETQ. Deletions cut 3 bases from V and 5 bases from J, with 12 bases between. The CDR3 totals 14 residues. This chain's CDR3 is CASSWGLEDNEQFF. The DNA of the CDR3 is TGCGCCAGCAGCTGGGGGCTTGAAGACAATGAGCAGTTCTTC.

The chain uses TRBV28 and TRBJ1-2; tentatively, D is TRBD1 (5 bases). Per germline, CDR1 MDHEN and CDR2 SYDVKM. This CDR3 has 12 amino acids. The germline V and J ends were trimmed by 10 bases and 8 bases, with 17 bases remaining between them. CDR3 bases: TGTGCCACCGCGAGGGGCTCAGGCGGCTACACCTTC. Its translation is CATARGSGGYTF.

On this clonotype itself: This may arise from a read error, as a much more abundant clone is one base away. The chain has TRBV5-1 and TRBJ2-1, with D unresolved. This CDR3 is 12 amino acids long. Germline V gene sequence: CDR1 SGHRS, CDR2 YFSETQ. CDR3 DNA sequence: TGCGCCTGCAGCTTAATCCCGAATGAGCAGTTCTTC. It specifies CACSLIPNEQFF. The variable domain in full, with the rest retrieved from reference TRBV5-1 and TRBJ2-1, is KAGVTQTPRYLIKTRGQQVTLSCSPISGHRSVSWYQQTPGQGLQFLFEYFSETQRNKGNFPGRFSGRQFSNSRSEMNVSTLELGDSALYLCACSLIPNEQFFGPGTRLTVL.

The sample holds a few counts of this clonotype. The V and J genes are TRBV7-8 and TRBJ2-1, with 9 bases identical to TRBD2. Trimming at V came to 5 bases and at J to 5 bases, leaving 10 bases not matched to a gene. This CDR3 spans 16 amino acids. The germline gives CDR1 SGHVS, CDR2 FQNEAQ. CDR3: CASSGARGGVNNEQFF. CDR3 coding DNA: TGTGCCAGCAGCGGCGCCCGCGGGGGGGTTAACAATGAGCAGTTCTTC.

This clonotype was detected ten times or more. V and J are TRBV12-3 or TRBV12-4 and TRBJ2-1, with D possibly matching TRBD2 (6 bases). V shed 6 bases and J shed 4 bases, with 13 bases lying between them. The length of the CDR3 is 14 residues. CDR3 in amino acids: CASSRAGSYNEQFF. CDR3 bases: TGTGCCAGCAGCAGGGCGGGGTCATACAATGAGCAGTTCTTC.

V usage is TRBV2 and J usage is TRBJ2-3; no reliable D call. The CDR3 is 16 residues long. Trimming pared 4 bases from V and 2 bases from J, leaving 16 bases between. Germline CDR1 and CDR2: SNHLY and FYNNEI. The CDR3 DNA is TGTGCCAGCAGTGCCGAAAGCTCACCCTCCACAGATACGCAGTATTTT. It yields the protein CASSAESSPSTDTQYF.

This clonotype has a single count. The junction differs from germline at one of its ends, possibly a read error. V gene TRBV11-1 combines with J gene TRBJ1-1; 11 nucleotides align to TRBD1. Germline CDR1 is SGHAT and CDR2 is FQDESV (reference sequence). CDR3 size: 14 residues. The CDR3 DNA is TGCGCCAGCAGCTTGGGGACAGGGGGAGCTGAAGCTTTCTTT. Its translation: CASSLGTGGAEAFF.

The V call is TRBV20-1, the J call TRBJ2-3; D not certain. This CDR3 spans 14 amino acids. The V gene lost 6 bases and the J gene lost 0 bases, with 13 bases spanning the gap. CDR1 and CDR2 (germline): DFQATT, SNEGSKA (reference sequence). CDR3 protein: CSAPPLTSTDTQYF. In DNA, the CDR3 is TGCAGTGCGCCGCCCCTTACAAGCACAGATACGCAGTATTTT.

This clonotype was seen many times. The chain carries TRBV4-2 and TRBJ2-2; maybe TRBD1 (5 bases). The V end lost 0 bases, the J end lost 1 base, and 6 bases lay between the germline ends. The CDR3 runs to 15 residues. Germline-derived CDR1 and CDR2 are LGHNA and YNFKEQ. In DNA form, the CDR3 reads TGTGCCAGCAGCCAAGATCAGGGGAACACCGGGGAGCTGTTTTTT. Residues: CASSQDQGNTGELFF.

The chain links TRBV3-1 to TRBJ2-3; 9 bases match TRBD1. J gave up 4 bases and V 3 bases, and 8 bases lay outside the gene matches. The CDR3 sequence is 16 residues long. Per the germline V gene, CDR1 is LGHDT and CDR2 is YNNKEL (reference sequence). CDR3 DNA sequence: TGTGCCAGCAGCCACATCGGACAGGGGAGAGCAGATACGCAGTATTTT. It specifies CASSHIGQGRADTQYF.

This clonotype was detected once. V is TRBV27 and J is TRBJ1-1; 8 bases match TRBD1. The V gene's germline CDR1 is MNHEY and CDR2 SMNVEV (reference sequence). Trimming at V came to 5 bases and at J to 6 bases, leaving 8 bases not matched to a gene. This CDR3 contains 14 residues. The CDR3 spells CASSPGTGTAEAFF. The DNA of the CDR3 is TGTGCCAGCAGTCCCGGGACAGGAACCGCTGAAGCTTTCTTT.

This clonotype was counted many times. The rearrangement uses TRBV5-1 and TRBJ1-1; unclear D gene. V was trimmed by 3 bases and J by 1 base, leaving 10 bases between them. CDR1 is SGHRS, CDR2 YFSETQ, per germline. This CDR3 contains 14 residues. CDR3 region: CASSSANKNTEAFF. The CDR3 nucleotides read TGCGCCAGCAGCTCGGCGAACAAGAACACTGAAGCTTTCTTT.

There are a few counts of this clonotype. This chain uses TRBV5-1 with TRBJ2-4; 7 bases map to TRBD1. Germline V CDR1 and CDR2: SGHRS, YFSETQ. This CDR3 comprises 16 residues. V lost 2 bases, J lost 0 bases, and 5 bases stayed unmatched. CDR3 protein: CASSLTTGSAKNIQYF. CDR3 bases: TGCGCCAGCAGCTTAACGACAGGGTCAGCCAAAAACATTCAGTACTTC.

As to this clonotype: One junction end does not reproduce the germline sequence, and a read error may be involved. This chain joins TRBV28 and TRBJ1-3; D is uncertain. This CDR3 is 12 amino acids long. Germline lookup yields CDR1 MDHEN and CDR2 SYDVKM. In DNA form, the CDR3 reads TGTGCCAGCACCAACTCTGGAGACACCATATATTTT. Translated: CASTNSGDTIYF.

As for this clonotype: One end of the junction does not line up with germline, which may come from a read error. This CDR3 reads CTSSSRWGADQPQHF. CDR3 DNA: TGTACCAGCAGTTCCCGGTGGGGGGCCGATCAGCCCCAGCATTTT. This rearrangement joins TRBV27 to TRBJ1-5; a possible D gene is TRBD1 (6 bases). Per the germline V gene, CDR1 is MNHEY and CDR2 is SMNVEV (reference sequence). The CDR3 has 15 amino acids.

The V call is TRBV18, the J call TRBJ2-4, with 12 bases identical to TRBD2. The J call is doubtful: the DNA matches TRBJ2-7 better. This CDR3 contains 15 residues. Germline V CDR1 and CDR2: KGHSH, LQKENI. CDR3 loop: CASGPTSGGTYEQYF. CDR3 nucleotides: TGTGCCAGTGGGCCAACTAGCGGGGGGACCTACGAGCAGTACTTC.

There are many counts of this clonotype. V and J are TRBV9 and TRBJ1-2, with a tentative D call TRBD1 (6 bases). Germline-derived CDR1 and CDR2 are SGDLS and YYNGEE. There are 18 residues in the CDR3. The V end lost 3 bases, the J end lost 2 bases, and 23 bases lay between the germline ends. In DNA form, the CDR3 reads TGTGCCAGCAGCGCGAGGTTGGAGCCCGGGGGGCGAAACTATGGCTACACCTTC. Protein product: CASSARLEPGGRNYGYTF.

Turning to this clonotype: Since a much larger clone is just one base distant, this may be a read error. The rearrangement joins TRBV5-1 to TRBJ2-7; a weak D match, TRBD1 (6 bases). The ends were cut back, 1 base at V and 3 bases at J, with 17 bases in the middle. The CDR3 is made up of 16 amino acids. In germline, CDR1 is SGHRS, CDR2 YFSETQ. Here the CDR3 reads CASSLMVGAAYYEQYF. The CDR3 DNA reads as TGCGCCAGCAGCTTGATGGTGGGGGCAGCGTACTACGAGCAGTACTTC.

The rearrangement links TRBV6-6 to TRBJ2-3, with a weak D call TRBD1 (5 bases). Trimming left V 10 bases short and J 2 bases short, with 16 bases between. From germline, CDR1 is MNHNY and CDR2 SVGAGI (reference sequence). The CDR3 runs to 14 residues. This CDR3 is CAITDQGPTDTQYF. CDR3 coding DNA: TGTGCCATTACCGATCAGGGTCCCACAGATACGCAGTATTTT.

This clonotype was detected ten times or more. This rearrangement joins TRBV24-1 to TRBJ2-1; D tentatively reads TRBD1 or TRBD2 (5 bases each). The CDR3 sequence is 13 residues long. Germline loops: CDR1 KGHDR, CDR2 SFDVKD. Trimming pared 8 bases from V and 5 bases from J, leaving 12 bases between. CDR3 sequence: CATTRDPDNEQFF. CDR3 sequence (DNA): TGTGCCACCACTCGGGACCCCGACAATGAGCAGTTCTTC.

This clonotype was recorded at least ten times. The chain employs TRBV20-1 and TRBJ1-2, with D perhaps TRBD1 (6 bases). V was clipped by 5 bases and J by 9 bases, with 19 bases between them. The CDR3 runs to 13 residues. CDR1 is DFQATT, CDR2 SNEGSKA, per germline (reference sequence). CDR3 in DNA: TGCAGTGCTGGACTTACAGGGATTAGGAGCTACACCTTC. Encoded protein: CSAGLTGIRSYTF.

The chain combines TRBV4-3 with TRBJ1-1; no definite D call. The ends were cut back, 1 base at V and 3 bases at J, with 9 bases in the middle. The CDR3 runs 14 residues. Germline values: CDR1 LGHNA, CDR2 YSLEER. CDR3: CASSQGQAYTEAFF. CDR3 nucleotide sequence: TGCGCCAGCAGCCAAGGCCAGGCTTACACTGAAGCTTTCTTT.

The CDR3 sequence is CSASKGANTEAFF. The DNA for the CDR3 is TGCAGTGCTAGCAAGGGGGCGAACACTGAAGCTTTCTTT. V is TRBV20-1 and J is TRBJ1-1; the match to TRBD1 covers 7 bases. CDR1 is DFQATT and CDR2 is SNEGSKA in the germline V gene (reference sequence). J was trimmed by 1 base and V by 3 bases; bases with no gene match: 2. This CDR3 is 13 amino acids long.

At least ten counts were recorded for this clonotype. The V gene is TRBV5-1, the J gene TRBJ1-2; D remains unclear. The CDR3 spans 14 residues. Germline V CDR1 and CDR2: SGHRS, YFSETQ. Trimming took off 4 bases at V and 5 bases at J, with 15 bases between the two ends. DNA for the CDR3: TGCGCCAGCAGCATGGCCGGGTCCGCGTATGGCTACACCTTC. Translation gives CASSMAGSAYGYTF.

This chain joins TRBV18 and TRBJ1-1, with 8 bases lining up with TRBD1. This CDR3 spans 15 amino acids. Germline V lookup: CDR1 KGHSH, CDR2 LQKENI. V lost 5 bases and J lost 0; bases outside the gene matches: 5. CDR3 loop: CASSTGTGVNTEAFF. The CDR3 DNA is TGTGCCAGCTCAACGGGGACAGGAGTGAACACTGAAGCTTTCTTT.

In this sample, this clonotype turned up a few times. The rearrangement uses TRBV16 and TRBJ1-1; D possibly corresponds to TRBD1 (6 bases). Per germline, CDR1 KGHSY and CDR2 FQNENV. Trimming shortened V by 1 base and J by 5 bases, and 11 bases separated the two germline ends. CDR3 length: 14 amino acids. This CDR3 reads CASSQLQGITEAFF. The CDR3 DNA sequence: TGTGCCAGCAGCCAATTGCAGGGGATAACTGAAGCTTTCTTT.

This clonotype was recorded once. Mismatch with germline at one junction end may stem from a read error. The chain recombines TRBV6-6 with TRBJ2-3; 10 bases are shared with TRBD2. Germline values: CDR1 MNHNY, CDR2 SVGAGI (reference sequence). The CDR3 consists of 14 residues. The DNA for the CDR3 is TGTGTCAGCGGGCTAGCGGGGGGCACAGATACGCAGTATTTT. Encoded protein: CVSGLAGGTDTQYF.

The rearrangement links TRBV3-1 to TRBJ2-5; D is unresolved. V lost 1 base and J 3 bases, leaving 6 bases between the germline ends. Germline lookup yields CDR1 LGHDT and CDR2 YNNKEL (reference sequence). This CDR3 has 13 amino acids. In DNA, the CDR3 is TGTGCCAGCAGCCAAGTTAGAAAAGAGACCCAGTACTTC. Encoded protein: CASSQVRKETQYF.

This chain joins TRBV7-8 and TRBJ2-3; D not resolved. V lost 10 bases and J 2 bases, leaving 13 bases between the germline ends. The CDR3 has 13 amino acids. Looked up from germline, CDR1 is SGHVS and CDR2 is FQNEAQ. In DNA, the CDR3 is TGTGCCACCAACCTCATGAACACAGATACGCAGTATTTT. Its protein product is CATNLMNTDTQYF. The whole variable domain, remainder taken from reference TRBV7-8 and TRBJ2-3, is GAGVSQSPRYKVAKRGQDVALRCDPISGHVSLFWYQQALGQGPEFLTYFQNEAQLDKSGLPSDRFFAERPEGSVSTLKIQRTQQEDSAVYLCATNLMNTDTQYFGPGTRLTVL.

The chain combines TRBV12-3 or TRBV12-4 with TRBJ2-2, with TRBD2 matching 7 bases. Losses at the gene ends were 5 bases for V and 4 bases for J; bases not matched to a gene: 4. There are 14 residues in the CDR3. DNA for the CDR3: TGTGCCAGCAGTGGGGGGGATACCACCGGGGAGCTGTTTTTT. Protein sequence: CASSGGDTTGELFF.